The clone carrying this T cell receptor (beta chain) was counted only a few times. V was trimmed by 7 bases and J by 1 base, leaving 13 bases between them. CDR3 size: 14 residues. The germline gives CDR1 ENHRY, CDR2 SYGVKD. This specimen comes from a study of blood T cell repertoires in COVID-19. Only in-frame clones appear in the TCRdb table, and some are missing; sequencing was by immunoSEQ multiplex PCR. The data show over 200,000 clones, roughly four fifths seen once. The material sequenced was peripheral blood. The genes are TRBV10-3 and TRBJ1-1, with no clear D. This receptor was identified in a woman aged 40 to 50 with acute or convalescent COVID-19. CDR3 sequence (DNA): TGTGCCATCATAGAAGACGAGGGGAACACTGAAGCTTTCTTT. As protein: CAIIEDEGNTEAFF.